Below are 9 T cell receptor beta chains sequenced from a single sample in a study of T cell responses to AZD1222 COVID-19 vaccine. Profiling relied on immunoSEQ multiplex PCR, and the TCRdb table lists in-frame clones only, not all of them. The profile shows around 150,000 clones, around nine tenths of them singletons. The material sequenced was peripheral blood, taken 28 days after the second AZD1222 dose. The receptors come from an adult who received the AZD1222 COVID-19 vaccine.

The V gene is TRBV5-1, the J gene TRBJ2-2; possible D gene TRBD1, 6 bases. The CDR3 is made up of 15 amino acids. The germline CDR1 and CDR2 sequences are SGHRS and YFSETQ. Trimming stripped 2 bases from V and 1 base from J, with 9 bases between. CDR3 amino acids: CASSFYRENTGELFF. The CDR3 DNA is TGCGCCAGCAGCTTCTACAGGGAGAACACCGGGGAGCTGTTTTTT.

This chain joins TRBV7-2 and TRBJ2-7; D gene ambiguous. The germline V gene has CDR1 SGHTA and CDR2 FQGNSA. The CDR3 spans 13 residues. Between the trimmed V and J ends, which lost 5 bases and 3 bases, there was a span of 11 bases. Written as DNA, the CDR3 is TGTGCCAGCAGCCCCGGATTCGGCTACGAGCAGTACTTC. As protein: CASSPGFGYEQYF.

The chain carries TRBV29-1 and TRBJ1-2, with 7 bases identical to TRBD1. Germline CDR1 reads SQVTM; CDR2 reads ANQGSEA. V shed 0 bases, J shed 6 bases, and the junction held 4 bases outside the gene matches. The CDR3 contains 13 residues. CDR3 in DNA: TGCAGCGTTGAAGATGGGACAGACAATGGCTACACCTTC. Its protein is CSVEDGTDNGYTF.

V and J are TRBV9 and TRBJ1-2; 7 bases agree with TRBD1. V lost 0 bases, J lost 3 bases, and 5 bases stayed unmatched. This CDR3 spans 15 amino acids. Germline V CDR1 and CDR2: SGDLS, YYNGEE. CDR3 loop: CASSVGEGAYYGYTF. CDR3 nucleotide sequence: TGTGCCAGCAGCGTAGGTGAGGGGGCTTACTATGGCTACACCTTC.

V gene TRBV28 combines with J gene TRBJ1-2, with D hard to call. The V and J ends lost 2 bases and 4 bases respectively, with 11 bases between them. Germline V lookup: CDR1 MDHEN, CDR2 SYDVKM. This CDR3 contains 14 residues. CDR3 in amino acids: CASSLNGPAYGYTF. CDR3 DNA: TGTGCCAGCAGTTTAAACGGGCCAGCCTATGGCTACACCTTC.

The chain combines TRBV7-9 with TRBJ1-4; D unclear. Germline CDR1 SEHNR, CDR2 FQNEAQ (reference sequence). Trimming pared 10 bases from V and 0 bases from J, leaving 12 bases between. The CDR3 is 14 amino acids. The CDR3 DNA is TGTGCCACCGAGATCGGGGCAACTAATGAAAAACTGTTTTTT. As protein: CATEIGATNEKLFF.

The rearrangement joins TRBV6-2 or TRBV6-3 to TRBJ2-1; 9 bases agree with TRBD2. Per germline, CDR1 MNHEY and CDR2 SVGEGT. The length of the CDR3 is 20 residues. V gave up 0 bases and J gave up 2 bases; unmatched junction bases: 14. Here the CDR3 DNA reads TGTGCCAGCAGTTACTCGTTTAGCGGGAGTCATCTCGAGCCCTACAATGAGCAGTTCTTC. This gives the protein CASSYSFSGSHLEPYNEQFF.

This clone was recorded only once. The chain combines TRBV6-2 or TRBV6-3 with TRBJ2-6, with no clear D. The CDR3 runs 16 residues. Germline V CDR1 and CDR2: MNHEY, SVGEGT. Trimming shortened V by 5 bases and J by 1 base, and 12 bases separated the two germline ends. Here the CDR3 reads CASSPWGRSGANVLTF. DNA for the CDR3: TGTGCCAGCAGTCCCTGGGGTAGATCTGGGGCCAACGTCCTGACTTTC.

This chain connects TRBV5-6 to TRBJ2-7, with D unresolved. The CDR3 runs 14 residues. V shed 2 bases and J shed 3 bases, with 12 bases lying between them. The V gene's germline CDR1 is SGHDT and CDR2 YYEEEE. Here the CDR3 DNA reads TGTGCCAGCAGCTTTGGGAACAAAGGCTACGAGCAGTACTTC. The encoded protein is CASSFGNKGYEQYF.